This T cell receptor beta chain is drawn from a study of CD8 T cells in ankylosing spondylitis. This clonotype was seen only a few times. Antigen unknown. Study-wide results and caveats: Reportedly, matched ankylosing spondylitis synovial fluid was significantly enriched for disease-linked clones. Blood from ankylosing spondylitis patients appeared to carry a characteristic roughly 8-variant TCR beta motif. CD8+ cells made up the disease-linked clones, which were relatively rare in peripheral blood.

Molecular-barcoded quantitative 5'-RACE produced these TCR beta libraries. MiXCR, run by TCRdb on the 5' RACE reads, gives a single entry per CDR3 protein. The sample has 800,000 to 900,000 distinct CDR3 sequences; over 9.5% are singletons. The V end was cut by 0 bases, the J end by 8 bases, with 14 bases between. Germline loops: CDR1 LGHNA, CDR2 YNFKEQ. This CDR3 has 15 amino acids. Material: blood, either unsorted or a sorted T cell fraction (not recorded which). The V call is TRBV4-2, the J call TRBJ2-1, with no clear D. The origin of this receptor is a male donor with ankylosing spondylitis. CDR3 sequence: CASSQDRARYDEQFF. In DNA, the CDR3 is TGTGCCAGCAGCCAAGATCGTGCCAGGTACGATGAGCAGTTCTTC.